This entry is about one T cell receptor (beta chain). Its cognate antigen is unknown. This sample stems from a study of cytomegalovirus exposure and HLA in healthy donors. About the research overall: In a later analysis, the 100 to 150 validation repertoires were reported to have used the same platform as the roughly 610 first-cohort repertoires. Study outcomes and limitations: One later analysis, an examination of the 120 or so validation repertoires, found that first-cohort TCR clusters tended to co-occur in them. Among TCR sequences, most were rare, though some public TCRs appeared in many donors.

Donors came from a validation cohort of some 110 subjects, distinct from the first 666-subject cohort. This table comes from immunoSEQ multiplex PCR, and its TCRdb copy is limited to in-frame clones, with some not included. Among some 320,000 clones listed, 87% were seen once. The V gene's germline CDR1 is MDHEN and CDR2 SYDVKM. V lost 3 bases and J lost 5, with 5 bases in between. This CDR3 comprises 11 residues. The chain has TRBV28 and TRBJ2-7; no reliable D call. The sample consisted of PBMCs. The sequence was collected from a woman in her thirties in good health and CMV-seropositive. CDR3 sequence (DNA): TGTGCCAGCAGTTTTACCCACGAGCAGTACTTC. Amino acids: CASSFTHEQYF.